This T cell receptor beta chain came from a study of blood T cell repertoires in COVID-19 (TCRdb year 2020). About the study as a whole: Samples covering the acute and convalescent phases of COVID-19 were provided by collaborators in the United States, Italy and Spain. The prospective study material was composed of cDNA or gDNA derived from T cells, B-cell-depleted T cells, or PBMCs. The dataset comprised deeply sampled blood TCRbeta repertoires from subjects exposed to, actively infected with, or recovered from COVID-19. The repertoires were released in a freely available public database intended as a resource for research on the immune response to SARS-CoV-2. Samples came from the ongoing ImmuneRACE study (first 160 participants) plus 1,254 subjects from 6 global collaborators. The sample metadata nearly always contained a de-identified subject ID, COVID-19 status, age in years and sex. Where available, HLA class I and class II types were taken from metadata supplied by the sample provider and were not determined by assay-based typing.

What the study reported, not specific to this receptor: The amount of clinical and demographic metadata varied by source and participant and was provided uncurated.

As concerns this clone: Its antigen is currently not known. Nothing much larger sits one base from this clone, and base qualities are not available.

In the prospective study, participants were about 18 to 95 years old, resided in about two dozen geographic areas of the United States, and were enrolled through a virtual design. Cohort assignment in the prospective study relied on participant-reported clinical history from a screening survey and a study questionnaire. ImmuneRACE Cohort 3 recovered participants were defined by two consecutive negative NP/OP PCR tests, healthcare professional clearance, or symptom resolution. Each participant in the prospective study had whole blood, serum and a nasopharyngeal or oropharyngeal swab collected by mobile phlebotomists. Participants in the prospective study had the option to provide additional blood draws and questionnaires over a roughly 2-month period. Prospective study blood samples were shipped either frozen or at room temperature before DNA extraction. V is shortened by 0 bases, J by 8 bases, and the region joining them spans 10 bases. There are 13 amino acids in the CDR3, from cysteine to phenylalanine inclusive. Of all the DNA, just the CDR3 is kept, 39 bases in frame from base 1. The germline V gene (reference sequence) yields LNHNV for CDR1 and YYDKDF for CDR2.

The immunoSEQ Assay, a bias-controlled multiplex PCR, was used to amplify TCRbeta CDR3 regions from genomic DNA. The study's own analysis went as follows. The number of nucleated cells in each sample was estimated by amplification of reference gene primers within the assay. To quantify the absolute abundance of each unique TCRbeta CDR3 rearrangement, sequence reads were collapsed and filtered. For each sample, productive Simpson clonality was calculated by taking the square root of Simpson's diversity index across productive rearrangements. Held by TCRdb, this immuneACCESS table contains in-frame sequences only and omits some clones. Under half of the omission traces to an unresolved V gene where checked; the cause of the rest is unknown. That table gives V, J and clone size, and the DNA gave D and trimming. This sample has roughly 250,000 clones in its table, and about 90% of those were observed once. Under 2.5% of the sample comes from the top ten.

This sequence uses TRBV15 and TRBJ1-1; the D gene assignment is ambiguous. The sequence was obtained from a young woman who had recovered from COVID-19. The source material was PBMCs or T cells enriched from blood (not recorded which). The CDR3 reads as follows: CATSRDGQTEAFF. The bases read TGTGCCACCAGCAGAGATGGGCAGACCGAAGCTTTCTTT.